This entry lists 21 T cell receptor beta chains sequenced from one sample in a study of beta chain features in type 1 diabetes. The study reverse transcribed the entire isolated RNA, so it sequenced expressed TCRB transcripts. Assay used: immunoSEQ multiplex PCR; TCRdb lists only in-frame clones, some missing. The sample records 150,000 to 180,000 clones, 8.5% to 14% being singletons. Sequencing was done on a sample of central memory CD4+ T cells from blood. The source is a man between 18 and 35 years old in good health.

The rearrangement joins TRBV7-9 to TRBJ2-3, with TRBD2 matching over 9 bases. The CDR3 is 15 amino acids. Looked up from germline, CDR1 is SEHNR and CDR2 is FQNEAQ (reference sequence). Unmatched junction bases numbered 10, after V lost 6 bases and J lost 6 bases. The CDR3: CASSPLAGADDTQYF. The DNA of the CDR3 is TGTGCCAGCAGTCCCTTAGCGGGAGCGGATGATACGCAGTATTTT.

The chain recombines TRBV5-6 with TRBJ2-5; D may be TRBD2 (5 bases). This CDR3 has 13 residues. Germline CDR1 reads SGHDT; CDR2 reads YYEEEE. V was shortened by 0 bases and J by 4 bases, with 7 bases between the two germline ends. CDR3 residues: CASSLAGRETQYF. As DNA, the CDR3 is TGTGCCAGCAGCTTGGCTGGGAGAGAGACCCAGTACTTC.

The chain combines TRBV30 with TRBJ1-2; possible D gene TRBD1, 5 bases. Trimming stripped 2 bases from V and 12 bases from J, with 13 bases between. Per the germline V gene, CDR1 is GTSNPN and CDR2 is SVGIG (reference sequence). CDR3 length equals 11 residues. The CDR3, as DNA: TGTGCCTGGAGTAACGGGGGATTGGACACCTTC. Protein sequence: CAWSNGGLDTF.

This clone occurred a few times. The chain employs TRBV7-9 and TRBJ1-2; possible D gene TRBD1, 6 bases. V shed 7 bases and J shed 7 bases, with 16 bases lying between them. This CDR3 has 13 amino acids. Germline V gene sequence: CDR1 SEHNR, CDR2 FQNEAQ (reference sequence). CDR3: CASTNSGGSGYTF. CDR3 DNA: TGTGCCAGCACCAATAGTGGGGGCAGTGGCTACACCTTC.

The chain couples TRBV28 to TRBJ2-1; D ambiguous. The length of the CDR3 is 15 residues. The V end was cut by 6 bases, the J end by 3 bases, with 15 bases between. The germline V gene encodes CDR1 MDHEN and CDR2 SYDVKM. CDR3 amino acids: CASSLVSSGYNEQFF. The DNA for the CDR3 is TGTGCCAGCAGCCTCGTGTCCTCGGGCTACAATGAGCAGTTCTTC.

This clone has a single count. The rearrangement joins TRBV30 to TRBJ1-6; D gene ambiguous. The germline gives CDR1 GTSNPN, CDR2 SVGIG (reference sequence). The CDR3 runs to 15 residues. V lost 3 bases and J lost 7, with 16 bases in between. The CDR3 DNA reads as TGTGCCTGGAGCTCCACCGGAGGATTAAATTCACCCCTCCACTTT. It specifies CAWSSTGGLNSPLHF. Combining the CDR3 with reference TRBV30 and TRBJ1-6 gives the whole variable domain SQTIHQWPATLVQPVGSPLSLECTVEGTSNPNLYWYRQAAGRGLQLLFYSVGIGQISSEVPQNLSASRPQDRQFILSSKKLLLSDSGFYLCAWSSTGGLNSPLHFGNGTRLTVT.

The table lists this clone with a few counts. This CDR3 is also generated by other DNA sequences in the sample. The V call is TRBV5-1, the J call TRBJ1-5; tentatively, D is TRBD1 (6 bases). Germline CDR1 reads SGHRS; CDR2 reads YFSETQ. This CDR3 is built from 15 residues. Between the trimmed V and J ends, which lost 1 base and 1 base, there was a span of 9 bases. The CDR3 reads CASSLIGGSNQPQHF. As DNA, the CDR3 is TGCGCCAGCAGCTTGATAGGGGGGAGCAATCAGCCCCAGCATTTT.

The rearrangement uses TRBV10-3 and TRBJ2-3; D gene uncertain. Trimming cost V 4 bases and J 0 bases, with 11 bases left between them. Germline assignment: CDR1 ENHRY and CDR2 SYGVKD. The CDR3 is 15 residues long. CDR3 in amino acids: CAISADQISTDTQYF. The DNA for the CDR3 is TGTGCCATCAGTGCGGACCAGATAAGCACAGATACGCAGTATTTT.

This clone was counted between two and nine times. CDR3 residues: CASDGSDRGLNEQYF. DNA for the CDR3: TGTGCCAGCGACGGGTCGGACAGGGGTCTTAACGAGCAGTACTTC. The rearrangement joins TRBV5-6 to TRBJ2-5, with TRBD1 matching over 9 bases. The last part of the DNA fits TRBJ2-7 better; the J call may be wrong. Germline V gene lookup returns CDR1 SGHDT and CDR2 YYEEEE. The CDR3 length is 15 residues.

Only a few counts were recorded for this clone. The rearrangement uses TRBV19 and TRBJ2-5; D gene uncertain. CDR1 is LNHDA, CDR2 SQIVND, per germline (reference sequence). The CDR3 is 13 amino acids. Between the trimmed V and J ends, which lost 4 bases and 0 bases, there was a span of 6 bases. The CDR3 region has the DNA TGTGCCAGTAGTAAAGTGTACCAAGAGACCCAGTACTTC. This translates into CASSKVYQETQYF.

The V gene is TRBV5-1, the J gene TRBJ2-6; D tentatively reads TRBD1 or TRBD2 (5 bases each). The CDR3 is made up of 15 amino acids. The germline V gene has CDR1 SGHRS and CDR2 YFSETQ. The germline V and J ends were trimmed by 7 bases and 0 bases, with 11 bases remaining between them. This CDR3 is CASGDLLSGANVLTF. CDR3 sequence (DNA): TGCGCCAGCGGGGACCTCCTCTCTGGGGCCAACGTCCTGACTTTC.

The rearrangement uses TRBV28 and TRBJ1-1, with 7 bases that match TRBD1. The germline V gene has CDR1 MDHEN and CDR2 SYDVKM. This CDR3 region has 14 residues. Unmatched junction bases numbered 5, after V lost 6 bases and J lost 1 base. For the CDR3, the DNA is TGTGCCAGCAGGCAAGGGGGCGCGAACACTGAAGCTTTCTTT. Translating it yields CASRQGGANTEAFF.

This clone was picked up a small number of times. The chain combines TRBV9 with TRBJ1-3; D call uncertain. V lost 0 bases and J lost 1, with 14 bases in between. CDR1 SGDLS and CDR2 YYNGEE come from the germline V gene. The CDR3 has 17 residues. The CDR3 DNA follows: TGTGCCAGCAGCGTAGAGCCCGGAACCTTATCTGGAAACACCATATATTTT. Its translation is CASSVEPGTLSGNTIYF.

This clone has a count of ten or more. The chain uses TRBV10-3 and TRBJ1-2; D ambiguous. Germline values: CDR1 ENHRY, CDR2 SYGVKD. The CDR3 sequence is 11 residues long. The V and J ends lost 4 bases and 8 bases respectively, with 8 bases between them. CDR3 sequence: CAISGGRGYTF. CDR3 bases: TGTGCCATCAGTGGAGGCCGGGGCTACACCTTC.

The rearrangement uses TRBV28 and TRBJ2-6; perhaps TRBD1 as D (7 bases). V was clipped by 5 bases and J by 2 bases, with 16 bases between them. The CDR3 contains 17 residues. Germline-derived CDR1 and CDR2 are MDHEN and SYDVKM. The DNA of the CDR3 is TGTGCCAGCAGTACCCGACAGGGAGGAGCTGGGGCCAACGTCCTGACTTTC. It encodes CASSTRQGGAGANVLTF.

V and J are TRBV2 and TRBJ2-1; TRBD1 matches at 11 bases. The J segment lost 7 bases and the V segment lost 4 bases, leaving 6 bases of the junction unmatched. The CDR3 is 15 residues long. Germline V lookup: CDR1 SNHLY, CDR2 FYNNEI. The CDR3: CASSAGQGAVNEQFF. The CDR3 DNA follows: TGTGCCAGCAGTGCTGGACAGGGGGCCGTAAATGAGCAGTTCTTC.

This clone has more than one count but fewer than ten. CDR3 region: CAWSRPVGNQPQHF. The CDR3 DNA follows: TGTGCCTGGAGTCGACCCGTCGGTAATCAGCCCCAGCATTTT. V usage is TRBV30 and J usage is TRBJ1-5; D is uncertain. Trimming left V 2 bases short and J 4 bases short, with 12 bases between. Germline values: CDR1 GTSNPN, CDR2 SVGIG (reference sequence). This CDR3 comprises 14 residues. Looking up the rest from reference TRBV30 and TRBJ1-5 gives the full variable domain: SQTIHQWPATLVQPVGSPLSLECTVEGTSNPNLYWYRQAAGRGLQLLFYSVGIGQISSEVPQNLSASRPQDRQFILSSKKLLLSDSGFYLCAWSRPVGNQPQHFGDGTRLSIL.

The chain uses TRBV4-2 and TRBJ2-3, with a weak D call TRBD2 (6 bases). The V gene's germline CDR1 is LGHNA and CDR2 YNFKEQ. The CDR3 is 15 residues long. V was trimmed by 1 base and J by 1 base, leaving 9 bases between them. The DNA of the CDR3 is TGTGCCAGCAGCCAAGGTTCTAGCGGCACAGATACGCAGTATTTT. Its protein product is CASSQGSSGTDTQYF.

The rearrangement uses TRBV7-3 and TRBJ1-2; weak D call: TRBD1 (5 bases). The CDR3 is made up of 14 amino acids. The germline V gene encodes CDR1 SGHTA and CDR2 FQGTGA. The ends were cut back, 5 bases at V and 0 bases at J, with 10 bases in the middle. CDR3 nucleotides: TGTGCCAGCAGCCCGGGGGTTTCTAACTATGGCTACACCTTC. Translated, it gives CASSPGVSNYGYTF.

The rearrangement joins TRBV7-2 to TRBJ1-6; D is undetermined. The CDR3 extends over 14 amino acids. Trimming cost V 0 bases and J 6 bases, with 6 bases left between them. Looked up from germline, CDR1 is SGHTA and CDR2 is FQGNSA. The CDR3 protein is CASSLAHGNSPLHF. CDR3 bases: TGTGCCAGCAGCTTAGCTCATGGTAATTCACCCCTCCACTTT.

This clone was detected many times. The chain couples TRBV5-1 to TRBJ2-1; D is unresolved. In germline, CDR1 is SGHRS, CDR2 YFSETQ. Trimming shortened V by 0 bases and J by 2 bases, and 6 bases separated the two germline ends. The CDR3 has 14 amino acids. CDR3 sequence (DNA): TGCGCCAGCAGCTTGGGTCAGGCCTACAATGAGCAGTTCTTC. Protein product: CASSLGQAYNEQFF.